Shown below are 28 T cell receptor beta chains from a single sample sequenced in a study of blood T cell repertoires in COVID-19 (dated by TCRdb to about 2020). Libraries came from the immunoSEQ multiplex PCR assay. What TCRdb holds here is the immuneACCESS table cut down to in-frame rearrangements. Part of the clones is not present; checked against another copy, under half of the missing clones reflect an unresolved V gene, and the others are unexplained. This sample gives tens of thousands of clones in total; roughly 88% of them show up just once. The top ten clonotypes cover 11% of the sample. Material: peripheral blood. The receptors here all came from a man older than 75 with acute or convalescent COVID-19.

The chain links TRBV18 to TRBJ2-2; tentatively, D is TRBD1 (5 bases). Germline V gives CDR1 KGHSH, CDR2 LQKENI. V lost 5 bases, J lost 4 bases, and 11 bases lay in between. The CDR3 extends over 14 amino acids. For the CDR3, the DNA is TGTGCCAGCTCATTTGGGCAGGGCACCGGGGAGCTGTTTTTT. It translates to CASSFGQGTGELFF.

The V call is TRBV21-1, the J call TRBJ1-1; the table's D call of TRBD1 was not tested on the DNA. TRBV21-1 is an annotated pseudogene. The CDR3 covers 15 residues. CDR3 residues: CASSNSVRVGTEAFF. For the CDR3, the DNA is TGTGCCAGCAGCAATTCGGTCAGGGTGGGGACTGAAGCTTTCTTT.

This chain links TRBV18 with TRBJ1-4; D may be TRBD1 (6 bases). The length of the CDR3 is 15 residues. The germline V and J ends were trimmed by 4 bases and 5 bases, with 14 bases remaining between them. The V gene's germline CDR1 is KGHSH and CDR2 LQKENI. CDR3 in amino acids: CASSQTGTRNEKLFF. DNA for the CDR3: TGTGCCAGCTCACAGACCGGGACAAGGAATGAAAAACTGTTTTTT.

This clone was seen only a few times. This rearrangement joins TRBV28 to TRBJ2-2, with 7 bases identical to TRBD2. V trimming: 5 bases; J trimming: 6 bases; junction bases outside the gene matches: 6. CDR1 and CDR2 (germline): MDHEN, SYDVKM. The length of the CDR3 is 14 residues. CDR3 residues: CASSPSTSPGELFF. CDR3 in DNA: TGTGCCAGCAGTCCCTCGACTAGCCCCGGGGAGCTGTTTTTT. Supplemented by reference TRBV28 and TRBJ2-2, the full variable domain reads DVKVTQSSRYLVKRTGEKVFLECVQDMDHENMFWYRQDPGLGLRLIYFSYDVKMKEKGDIPEGYSVSREKKERFSLILESASTNQTSMYLCASSPSTSPGELFFGEGSRLTVL.

This clone was observed a single time. The chain couples TRBV6-2 or TRBV6-3 to TRBJ2-2; 8 bases match TRBD2. This CDR3 contains 16 residues. Losses at the gene ends were 2 bases for V and 11 bases for J; bases not matched to a gene: 13. Germline CDR1 MNHEY, CDR2 SVGEGT. CDR3 coding DNA: TGTGCCAGCAGTTACCTCGCTCCCGGGGGGGGCAGAGAGCTGTTTTTT. Amino acid sequence: CASSYLAPGGGRELFF.

The gene calls are TRBV18 and TRBJ1-1; 11 nucleotides align to TRBD1. This CDR3 has 16 amino acids. V gave up 6 bases and J gave up 3 bases; unmatched junction bases: 9. Germline assignment: CDR1 KGHSH and CDR2 LQKENI. CDR3 loop: CASSPPGQGVHTEAFF. The CDR3 bases are TGTGCCAGCTCGCCTCCGGGACAGGGGGTGCACACTGAAGCTTTCTTT.

J is TRBJ2-7 and V is TRBV18; 7 bases match TRBD2. This CDR3 spans 14 amino acids. V lost 0 bases to trimming and J lost 5 bases; unmatched junction nucleotides: 4. Germline CDR1 reads KGHSH; CDR2 reads LQKENI. The DNA for the CDR3 is TGTGCCAGCTCACCACCGAGCGGGATTGACGAGCAGTACTTC. This translates into CASSPPSGIDEQYF.

This clone was seen once. The gene calls are TRBV27 and TRBJ1-4; D may be TRBD1 (6 bases). V was clipped by 3 bases and J by 5 bases, with 10 bases between them. This CDR3 comprises 14 residues. CDR1 and CDR2 (germline): MNHEY, SMNVEV (reference sequence). Here the CDR3 DNA reads TGTGCCAGCAGTTTCAAGGGGGGGAATGAAAAACTGTTTTTT. Its protein is CASSFKGGNEKLFF.

In DNA, the CDR3 is TGCGCCAGCAGCTTGGCAGAGGCGTTTGCAGATACGCAGTATTTT. Its translation is CASSLAEAFADTQYF. V usage is TRBV5-1 and J usage is TRBJ2-3; D remains unclear. Trimming removed 0 bases at V and 4 bases at J, with 12 bases between. Germline CDR1 is SGHRS and CDR2 is YFSETQ. The CDR3 has 15 amino acids.

V gene TRBV9 combines with J gene TRBJ2-1; 10 bases are shared with TRBD2. The CDR3 runs 17 residues. V was clipped by 3 bases and J by 8 bases; unmatched bases: 14. CDR1 and CDR2 (germline): SGDLS, YYNGEE. Here the CDR3 DNA reads TGTGCCAGCAGCGCCCTTAAGCGGGAGGGAATGTTCCATGAGCAGTTCTTC. It is translated as CASSALKREGMFHEQFF.

The V and J genes are TRBV7-9 and TRBJ1-5; D might be TRBD1 (5 bases). Trimming stripped 1 base from V and 2 bases from J, with 9 bases between. The CDR3 has 15 amino acids. The germline gives CDR1 SEHNR, CDR2 FQNEAQ (reference sequence). In DNA form, the CDR3 reads TGTGCCAGCAGCTTAGGGCCGGGGGGCAATCAGCCCCAGCATTTT. As protein: CASSLGPGGNQPQHF.

The chain employs TRBV5-6 and TRBJ1-2; D remains ambiguous. Germline CDR1 and CDR2: SGHDT and YYEEEE. The V gene lost 3 bases and the J gene lost 6 bases, with 12 bases spanning the gap. The CDR3 runs to 13 residues. The CDR3 sequence: CASSSTDGNGYTF. Written as DNA, the CDR3 is TGTGCCAGCAGCTCTACGGACGGGAATGGCTACACCTTC.

This chain links TRBV27 with TRBJ1-6; D gene unclear. The CDR3 covers 17 residues. The germline CDR1 and CDR2 sequences are MNHEY and SMNVEV (reference sequence). The V end was cut by 3 bases, the J end by 0 bases, with 12 bases between. CDR3 sequence (DNA): TGTGCCAGCAGTTTGAGGATTCCTAGCTCCTATAATTCACCCCTCCACTTT. Translating gives CASSLRIPSSYNSPLHF.

J is TRBJ1-4 and V is TRBV11-1, with a tentative D call TRBD1 (5 bases). CDR3 size: 15 residues. V dropped 5 bases and J dropped 8 bases, with 18 bases sitting between them. From germline, CDR1 is SGHAT and CDR2 FQDESV (reference sequence). CDR3 sequence: CASSPDLGREEKLFF. The CDR3 DNA sequence: TGTGCCAGCAGCCCGGACTTGGGGCGGGAGGAAAAACTGTTTTTT.

The V and J genes are TRBV28 and TRBJ1-5; the match to TRBD1 covers 8 bases. This CDR3 comprises 14 residues. With 6 bases clipped from V and 3 bases from J, the junction kept 4 bases outside the gene matches. Germline CDR1 is MDHEN and CDR2 is SYDVKM. The CDR3 spells CASRPGQVNQPQHF. CDR3 DNA: TGTGCCAGCAGACCGGGACAGGTCAATCAGCCCCAGCATTTT.

The rearrangement links TRBV4-1 to TRBJ1-2, with a tentative D call TRBD1 (6 bases). The CDR3 covers 17 residues. V lost 1 base and J 9 bases, leaving 24 bases between the germline ends. Germline V CDR1 and CDR2: MGHRA, YSYEKL. The CDR3 reads CASSQGAGAQVRDRYTF. The CDR3 nucleotides are TGCGCCAGCAGCCAAGGGGCGGGGGCGCAGGTCCGGGATCGCTACACCTTC.

This clone was recorded a few times. V and J are TRBV2 and TRBJ2-2, with D unresolved. Trimming removed 6 bases at V and 6 bases at J, with 17 bases between. This CDR3 region has 15 residues. Germline values: CDR1 SNHLY, CDR2 FYNNEI. The CDR3, as DNA: TGTGCCAGCAGAAGATCCAGCGTTGGTGCCGGGGAGCTGTTTTTT. The encoded protein is CASRRSSVGAGELFF.

The chain combines TRBV12-3 or TRBV12-4 with TRBJ1-6; TRBD1 might be the D (6 bases). The CDR3 contains 13 residues. Trimming cost V 7 bases and J 10 bases, with 14 bases left between them. CDR3 sequence: CASTPDRNSPLHF. The CDR3 DNA reads TGTGCCAGCACGCCTGACAGGAACTCACCCCTCCACTTT.

This clone has only one observation. The chain uses TRBV18 and TRBJ1-5; D not certain. CDR1 is KGHSH and CDR2 is LQKENI in the germline V gene. V was clipped by 3 bases and J by 3 bases, with 6 bases between them. This CDR3 is built from 13 residues. CDR3 sequence reads: CASSPSHNQPQHF. For the CDR3, the DNA is TGTGCCAGCTCACCTTCACACAATCAGCCCCAGCATTTT.

This chain connects TRBV5-1 to TRBJ1-5; D is possibly TRBD1 (6 bases). The CDR3 runs 14 residues. V lost 0 bases, J lost 5 bases, and 9 bases lay in between. CDR1 SGHRS and CDR2 YFSETQ come from the germline V gene. CDR3 protein: CASSLAAGDQPQHF. In DNA, the CDR3 is TGCGCCAGCAGCTTGGCGGCAGGGGATCAGCCCCAGCATTTT.

The V call is TRBV2, the J call TRBJ2-7, with TRBD2 identical over 14 bases. Trimming at V came to 6 bases and at J to 10 bases, leaving 8 bases not matched to a gene. The CDR3 contains 14 residues. The germline CDR1 and CDR2 sequences are SNHLY and FYNNEI. The CDR3 DNA reads TGTGCCAGCAGGCCGTCCGGGACTAGCGGGAGCCAGTACTTC. Its protein is CASRPSGTSGSQYF.

This clone was picked up one time. The V gene is TRBV6-5, the J gene TRBJ1-3; D gene ambiguous. Trimming took 8 bases from V and 3 from J, leaving 11 bases between them. Germline CDR1 is MNHEY and CDR2 is SVGAGI. The CDR3 consists of 13 residues. This CDR3 is CASSQTGGNTIYF. The DNA of the CDR3 is TGTGCCAGCTCTCAAACCGGTGGAAACACCATATATTTT.

The chain carries TRBV3-1 (or the pseudogene TRBV3-2) and TRBJ2-3; 9 bases agree with TRBD2. The V segment lost 3 bases and the J segment 6 bases; nucleotides outside the gene matches: 4. The CDR3 has 14 amino acids. The V gene's germline CDR1 is LGHDT and CDR2 YNNKEL (reference sequence). DNA of the CDR3: TGTGCCAGCAGCCAGCCTAGCGGGGCGGATACGCAGTATTTT. This codes for CASSQPSGADTQYF.

The chain carries TRBV6-5 and TRBJ2-4; TRBD2 might be the D (7 bases). The CDR3 loop spans 15 amino acids. CDR1 MNHEY and CDR2 SVGAGI come from the germline V gene. Trimming shortened V by 0 bases and J by 6 bases, and 12 bases separated the two germline ends. This CDR3 is CASSYSTGGRNIQYF. The CDR3 nucleotides are TGTGCCAGCAGTTACTCGACAGGCGGGAGAAACATTCAGTACTTC.

The CDR3 sequence: CASSSWGRGPEETQYF. In nucleotides, the CDR3 is TGTGCCAGCAGTTCCTGGGGGCGGGGGCCAGAAGAGACCCAGTACTTC. V is TRBV6-5 and J is TRBJ2-5; D might be TRBD2 (7 bases). Trimming took off 4 bases at V and 3 bases at J, with 18 bases between the two ends. This CDR3 has 16 amino acids. Per the germline V gene, CDR1 is MNHEY and CDR2 is SVGAGI.

This sequence joins TRBV18 and TRBJ1-5; D ambiguous. CDR3 size: 14 residues. The ends were cut back, 3 bases at V and 2 bases at J, with 8 bases in the middle. Germline V CDR1 and CDR2: KGHSH, LQKENI. CDR3 loop: CASSPVQGNQPQHF. The CDR3 region has the DNA TGTGCCAGCTCACCGGTTCAGGGCAATCAGCCCCAGCATTTT.

This chain links TRBV2 with TRBJ1-2; unclear D gene. This CDR3 spans 13 amino acids. Trimming removed 2 bases from V and 8 bases from J, with 12 bases in between. Germline assignment: CDR1 SNHLY and CDR2 FYNNEI. The CDR3 DNA reads as TGTGCCAGCAGTGAATCGGTTCCGGGGGGCTACACCTTC. Its protein product is CASSESVPGGYTF.

V gene TRBV4-2 combines with J gene TRBJ2-7; 13 nucleotides align to TRBD2. Germline V gene sequence: CDR1 LGHNA, CDR2 YNFKEQ. The V gene end was trimmed by 3 bases and the J gene end by 2 bases; junction bases not matched to a gene: 4. This CDR3 spans 16 amino acids. CDR3 sequence (DNA): TGTGCCAGCAGCCAGGAACTAGCGGGAGGGACCTACGAGCAGTACTTC. This gives the protein CASSQELAGGTYEQYF.